Listed below are T cell receptor beta chains from one sample, sequenced in a study of technical replicates of blood from a few donors. Clones were read by immunoSEQ multiplex PCR, and TCRdb kept only the in-frame ones, dropping some. The sample consists of about 64,000 clones, roughly 90% of them appearing once. Sequences were obtained from PBMCs. These receptors were collected from a human donor in good health. Some clones in this sample may be carry-over from other donors' samples. Each CDR3 is given with its conserved first and last residue. Fields, in order: V gene, J gene, CDR3 protein.

V gene: TRBV6-5; J gene: TRBJ1-5; CDR3 protein: CASSPDRRMNQPQHF
V gene: TRBV5-1; J gene: TRBJ2-2; CDR3 protein: CASSRRQGDTGELFF
V gene: TRBV6-1; J gene: TRBJ2-1; CDR3 protein: CASRAREMSYNEQFF
V gene: TRBV4-3; J gene: TRBJ2-1; CDR3 protein: CASSQEVGSGSPYNEQFF
V gene: TRBV5-4; J gene: TRBJ2-7; CDR3 protein: CASSSGQGPFYEQYF
V gene: TRBV12-5; J gene: TRBJ2-1; CDR3 protein: CASGAESGRGYNEQFF
V gene: TRBV7-9; J gene: TRBJ1-1; CDR3 protein: CASSLQGENTEAFF
V gene: TRBV7-9; J gene: TRBJ2-5; CDR3 protein: CASSLNPGGKETQYF
V gene: TRBV4-1; J gene: TRBJ1-5; CDR3 protein: CASSHNSGRDQPQHF
V gene: TRBV6-4; J gene: TRBJ2-1; CDR3 protein: CASSGDSYNEQFF
V gene: TRBV30; J gene: TRBJ2-1; CDR3 protein: CAWSKGLAVYNEQFF
V gene: TRBV4-2; J gene: TRBJ1-3; CDR3 protein: CASSSSLQGTGNTIYF
V gene: TRBV6-5; J gene: TRBJ2-7; CDR3 protein: CASSYVGTLDYEQYF
V gene: TRBV19; J gene: TRBJ1-1; CDR3 protein: CASSIRQGNTEAFF
V gene: TRBV6-1; J gene: TRBJ2-7; CDR3 protein: CASSERGSYEQYF
V gene: TRBV2; J gene: TRBJ2-4; CDR3 protein: CASSEAGRRDIQYF
V gene: TRBV6-1; J gene: TRBJ2-1; CDR3 protein: CASSPGTSGGHEQFF
V gene: TRBV7-8; J gene: TRBJ1-3; CDR3 protein: CASSYTQGSSGNTIYF
V gene: TRBV7-8; J gene: TRBJ2-1; CDR3 protein: CASSLDSGRASEQFF
V gene: TRBV27; J gene: TRBJ1-4; CDR3 protein: CASSLGVGQGVEKLFF
V gene: TRBV29-1; J gene: TRBJ2-3; CDR3 protein: CSESGGEGTTQYF
V gene: TRBV9; J gene: TRBJ1-4; CDR3 protein: CASSFRQDEKLFF
V gene: TRBV4-3; J gene: TRBJ2-7; CDR3 protein: CASSQLAGGYEQYF
V gene: TRBV27; J gene: TRBJ1-2; CDR3 protein: CASSFRDRTYGYTF
V gene: TRBV2; J gene: TRBJ1-5; CDR3 protein: CASSVVQGNQPQHF
V gene: TRBV11-2; J gene: TRBJ2-1; CDR3 protein: CASRRLVANEQFF
V gene: TRBV2; J gene: TRBJ1-5; CDR3 protein: CAGGQGRQPQHF
V gene: TRBV6-1; J gene: TRBJ2-7; CDR3 protein: CASSARQAPSYEQYF
V gene: TRBV10-3; J gene: TRBJ2-7; CDR3 protein: CATKVQGLAYEQYF
V gene: TRBV6-6; J gene: TRBJ2-7; CDR3 protein: CASSYDRGPYEQYF
V gene: TRBV7-2; J gene: TRBJ2-7; CDR3 protein: CASSQTASGGYEQYF
V gene: TRBV15; J gene: TRBJ2-3; CDR3 protein: CATSRSSPDTQYF
V gene: TRBV19; J gene: TRBJ2-6; CDR3 protein: CASSIREGGLSGANVLTF
V gene: TRBV7-9; J gene: TRBJ2-4; CDR3 protein: CASSRPGTSNIQYF
V gene: TRBV4-2; J gene: TRBJ1-1; CDR3 protein: CASSLQSAGYMNTEAFF
V gene: TRBV7-2; J gene: TRBJ1-2; CDR3 protein: CASSRTGANYGYTF
V gene: TRBV5-4; J gene: TRBJ1-1; CDR3 protein: CASSLVGDYTEAFF
V gene: TRBV5-6; J gene: TRBJ1-5; CDR3 protein: CASSRRPNQPQHF
V gene: TRBV9; J gene: TRBJ2-1; CDR3 protein: CASSGGGGSVSYNEQFF
V gene: TRBV2; J gene: TRBJ2-5; CDR3 protein: CATTGTSGRGGTQYF
V gene: TRBV5-6; J gene: TRBJ1-4; CDR3 protein: CASSSQGREKLFF
V gene: TRBV29-1; J gene: TRBJ2-7; CDR3 protein: CSVARTGTHEQYF
V gene: TRBV5-1; J gene: TRBJ2-1; CDR3 protein: CASSPRGGQNNEQFF
V gene: TRBV15; J gene: TRBJ2-7; CDR3 protein: CATSRFLSEQYF
V gene: TRBV7-6; J gene: TRBJ2-2; CDR3 protein: CASSSSLAGGGELFF
V gene: TRBV4-1; J gene: TRBJ1-2; CDR3 protein: CASSQDAREGLINYGYTF
V gene: TRBV28; J gene: TRBJ2-7; CDR3 protein: CASPPGGGWVKGAEQYF
V gene: TRBV4-1; J gene: TRBJ1-3; CDR3 protein: CASSQGTDGINTIYF
V gene: TRBV5-1; J gene: TRBJ1-2; CDR3 protein: CASSTGLKGSLDYGYTF
V gene: TRBV7-9; J gene: TRBJ1-2; CDR3 protein: CASSLAAALYTF
V gene: TRBV5-6; J gene: TRBJ1-3; CDR3 protein: CASSRLGEAGNTIYF
V gene: TRBV5-1; J gene: TRBJ2-7; CDR3 protein: CASSTVLAAGGRGIAEQYF
V gene: TRBV11-2; J gene: TRBJ1-4; CDR3 protein: CASSSPTGGREKLFF
V gene: TRBV30; J gene: TRBJ2-7; CDR3 protein: CAWSVPGRVAYEQYF
V gene: TRBV14; J gene: TRBJ1-2; CDR3 protein: CASSVIPTGGLYGYTF